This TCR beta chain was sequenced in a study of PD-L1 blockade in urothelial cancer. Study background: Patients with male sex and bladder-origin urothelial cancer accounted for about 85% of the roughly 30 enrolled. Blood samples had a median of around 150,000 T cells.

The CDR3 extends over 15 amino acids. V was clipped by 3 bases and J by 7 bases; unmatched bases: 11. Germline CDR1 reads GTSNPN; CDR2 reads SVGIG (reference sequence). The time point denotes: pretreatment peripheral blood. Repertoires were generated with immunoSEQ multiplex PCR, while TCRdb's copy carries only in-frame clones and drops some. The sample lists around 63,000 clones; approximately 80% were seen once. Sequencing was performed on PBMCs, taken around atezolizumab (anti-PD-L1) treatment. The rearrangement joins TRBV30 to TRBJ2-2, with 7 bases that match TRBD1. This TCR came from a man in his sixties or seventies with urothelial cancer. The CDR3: CAWRLYRGGLGELFF. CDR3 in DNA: TGTGCCTGGAGACTGTACAGGGGCGGGCTCGGGGAGCTGTTTTTT.